This entry describes one TCR beta chain. The antigen is not known. Primers: 60 Vbeta forward and 13 Jbeta reverse. Method: immunoSEQ multiplex PCR; TCRdb's copy keeps in-frame clones and lacks some. Of 40,000 to 45,000 clones listed, around three quarters are singletons. These data come from a study of cytomegalovirus exposure and HLA in healthy donors. General observations from the study: An apparent linkage of common viral pathogens to several of the most significant clusters emerged in a later analysis. HLA restriction was apparent for most CMV-associated TCR beta chains in a later analysis.

Sequenced input: PBMCs. This sequence was found in a man aged 25 to 40 in good health and CMV-seronegative.

CDR3 loop: CAWSPGTRSQETQYF. CDR3 nucleotide sequence: TGTGCCTGGAGCCCGGGCACTAGATCACAAGAGACCCAGTACTTC. V gene TRBV30 combines with J gene TRBJ2-5, with D perhaps matching TRBD2 (5 bases). The V gene's germline CDR1 is GTSNPN and CDR2 SVGIG (reference sequence). With 3 bases removed from V and 2 bases from J, the gap between germline ends came to 16 bases. This CDR3 comprises 15 residues.